What follows is one T cell receptor beta chain and its context. The sample belongs to a study of blood T cell repertoires in COVID-19. For the study at large: T cells, B-cell-depleted T cells, or PBMCs provided the cDNA or gDNA that served as material.

Using immunoSEQ multiplex PCR, the repertoire was profiled, and TCRdb retains in-frame clones only, with some absent. In the table there are about 250,000 clones, 85% to 90% of which are singletons. The receptor comes from a woman aged 55-75 years with COVID-19, enrolled during active disease. The sequenced sample consisted of peripheral blood.

CDR3 region: CASSSPSGHYGYTF. In nucleotides, the CDR3 is TGTGCCAGCAGCTCGCCGTCAGGGCACTATGGCTACACCTTC. The chain links TRBV7-9 to TRBJ1-2; TRBD1 is a possible D gene (5 bases). Trimming took 4 bases from V and 3 from J, leaving 12 bases between them. Germline loops: CDR1 SEHNR, CDR2 FQNEAQ (reference sequence). The CDR3 is made up of 14 amino acids.